Shown below are 29 T cell receptor beta chains from a single sample sequenced in a study of T cells in Graves' hyperthyroidism and ophthalmopathy. RNA transcripts yielded amplified TCR beta CDR3 regions. Researchers ran a first-round RT-PCR on the TCR CDR3 using the HTBI primer set. TCRdb re-analysed the multiplex PCR reads in MiXCR, keeping a single row per CDR3 protein. The sample includes more than 300,000 distinct CDR3 sequences, around 20% of them seen just once. Sequencing was done on a sample of blood. The receptors come from a man aged 18 to 35 with Graves' ophthalmopathy.

Many counts were recorded for this clonotype. The chain couples TRBV20-1 to TRBJ2-7, with TRBD1 matching over 8 bases. The V and J ends lost 2 bases and 7 bases, in that order; junction bases with no gene match: 7. This CDR3 is built from 13 residues. Germline-derived CDR1 and CDR2 are DFQATT and SNEGSKA (reference sequence). Here the CDR3 reads CSARRAGGAEQYF. CDR3 bases: TGCAGTGCTAGACGGGCAGGGGGCGCAGAGCAGTACTTC.

Only one count was recorded for this clonotype. The V gene is TRBV29-1, the J gene TRBJ2-7; unclear D gene. V shed 4 bases and J shed 3 bases, with 7 bases lying between them. This CDR3 has 11 amino acids. Germline assignment: CDR1 SQVTM and CDR2 ANQGSEA. In DNA form, the CDR3 reads TGCAGCGTTGGTAAAGACTACGAGCAGTACTTC. It is translated as CSVGKDYEQYF.

The chain combines TRBV6-5 with TRBJ2-7, with D perhaps assigned TRBD1 or TRBD2 (5 bases each). CDR1 and CDR2 from the germline V gene are MNHEY and SVGAGI. Trimming took 2 bases from V and 4 from J, leaving 18 bases between them. CDR3 length: 16 amino acids. The CDR3 DNA sequence: TGTGCCAGCAGTTACGACCCGGGACGGACCACATACGAGCAGTACTTC. Protein product: CASSYDPGRTTYEQYF.

This clonotype was observed at least ten times. The J gene is TRBJ2-1, the V gene TRBV2, with TRBD1 matching 9 bases. CDR1 and CDR2 from the germline V gene are SNHLY and FYNNEI. The CDR3 covers 15 residues. J lost 4 bases, V lost 3 bases, and 4 bases had no gene match. The DNA of the CDR3 is TGTGCCAGCAGTGAGGACAGGGGCGGTTACAATGAGCAGTTCTTC. This translates into CASSEDRGGYNEQFF.

This clonotype was counted many times. The chain links TRBV7-9 to TRBJ2-2, with TRBD2 as a possible D gene (6 bases). V gave up 5 bases and J gave up 8 bases, with 12 bases separating them. The V gene's germline CDR1 is SEHNR and CDR2 FQNEAQ (reference sequence). This CDR3 has 13 residues. The CDR3 here is CASSRPGEGELFF. CDR3 coding DNA: TGTGCCAGCAGCCGCCCGGGAGAGGGGGAGCTGTTTTTT.

This clonotype was counted ten times or more. The chain has TRBV11-2 and TRBJ1-2, with 9 bases fitting TRBD1. The CDR3 totals 15 residues. The J segment lost 7 bases and the V segment lost 2 bases, leaving 8 bases of the junction unmatched. Germline lookup yields CDR1 SGHAT and CDR2 FQNNGV. DNA for the CDR3: TGTGCCAGCAGCTTAATCCGGGACAGGGAGGTTGGCTACACCTTC. It translates to CASSLIRDREVGYTF.

The chain links TRBV27 to TRBJ2-5; possibly TRBD1 or TRBD2 for D (5 bases each). The CDR3 consists of 15 residues. Per germline, CDR1 MNHEY and CDR2 SMNVEV (reference sequence). Trimming left V 3 bases short and J 1 base short, with 12 bases between. The DNA for the CDR3 is TGTGCCAGCAGTTTTGGTGGGACGGTCCAAGAGACCCAGTACTTC. Amino acids: CASSFGGTVQETQYF.

This clonotype was detected many times. This rearrangement joins TRBV29-1 to TRBJ2-6, with TRBD1 matching over 7 bases. CDR1 is SQVTM and CDR2 is ANQGSEA in the germline V gene. With V trimmed by 5 bases and J by 4 bases, 8 bases remained unmatched. The CDR3 consists of 15 residues. The chain's CDR3 is CSVYITGAGANVLTF. The CDR3 DNA sequence: TGCAGCGTTTACATCACAGGGGCGGGGGCCAACGTCCTGACTTTC.

The chain joins TRBV12-3 or TRBV12-4 to TRBJ1-1; tentative D call: TRBD1 (6 bases). Trimming took 2 bases from V and 5 from J, leaving 24 bases between them. This CDR3 contains 18 residues. DNA of the CDR3: TGTGCCAGCAGTTTATTACTCCCGAAGGGGGGATTCGGTACTGAAGCTTTCTTT. Amino acids: CASSLLLPKGGFGTEAFF.

This clonotype occurred many times. The chain joins TRBV7-2 to TRBJ2-3; a possible D gene is TRBD2 (6 bases). Germline assignment: CDR1 SGHTA and CDR2 FQGNSA. V lost 4 bases and J 0 bases, leaving 23 bases between the germline ends. The CDR3 loop spans 19 amino acids. CDR3 sequence: CASSWAGGLNGASTDTQYF. The CDR3 region has the DNA TGTGCCAGCAGCTGGGCCGGGGGACTTAACGGTGCTAGCACAGATACGCAGTATTTT.

On this clonotype itself: A clone one base away is much larger, so this may be a read error. The missing conserved phenylalanine or tryptophan at the end of this CDR3 makes a read error likely. J is TRBJ1-1 and V is TRBV20-1; D perhaps matches TRBD1 (5 bases). Germline V CDR1 and CDR2: DFQATT, SNEGSKA (reference sequence). The CDR3 has 14 amino acids. Trimming left V 6 bases short and J 0 bases short, with 14 bases between. The CDR3 sequence: CSAKGAGLNTEAFS. The DNA of the CDR3 is TGCAGTGCCAAGGGAGCAGGGCTGAACACTGAAGCTTTCTCT.

Ten or more counts support this clonotype. The genes are TRBV28 and TRBJ1-5; D call uncertain. Germline CDR1 and CDR2: MDHEN and SYDVKM. This CDR3 region has 15 residues. Trimming took 1 base from V and 0 from J, leaving 7 bases between them. The CDR3 protein is CASSLFPASNQPQHF. The CDR3 nucleotides read TGTGCCAGCAGTTTATTTCCCGCTAGCAATCAGCCCCAGCATTTT.

Many counts were recorded for this clonotype. V gene TRBV7-2 combines with J gene TRBJ2-3; TRBD1 is a possible D gene (5 bases). Between the trimmed V and J ends, which lost 5 bases and 1 base, there was a span of 25 bases. The germline V gene encodes CDR1 SGHTA and CDR2 FQGNSA. This CDR3 has 19 residues. CDR3 DNA: TGTGCCAGCAGCCATTTGTCAGGGCAGGGTATCTTTGGCACAGATACGCAGTATTTT. It translates to CASSHLSGQGIFGTDTQYF.

This clonotype was detected a few times. Mismatch with germline at one junction end may stem from a read error. The rearrangement joins TRBV6-1 to TRBJ2-3, with 14 bases lining up with TRBD2. Germline values: CDR1 MNHNS, CDR2 SASEGT. This CDR3 has 16 amino acids. The CDR3 loop reads CTSSETSGGATDTQYF. CDR3 sequence (DNA): TGTACCAGCAGTGAGACTAGCGGGGGGGCCACAGATACGCAGTATTTT.

This clonotype has just a few counts. The chain has TRBV24-1 and TRBJ1-6; a weak D match, TRBD1 (6 bases). V dropped 5 bases and J dropped 4 bases, with 8 bases sitting between them. The germline gives CDR1 KGHDR, CDR2 SFDVKD. There are 14 residues in the CDR3. This CDR3 is CATSVQGYNSPLHF. As DNA, the CDR3 is TGTGCCACCAGTGTACAGGGATATAATTCACCCCTCCACTTT.

This clonotype was seen at least ten times. The V gene is TRBV18, the J gene TRBJ2-7; TRBD1 agrees at 7 bases. Trimming cost V 3 bases and J 2 bases; bases outside gene matches: 4. The CDR3 contains 14 residues. Germline V lookup: CDR1 KGHSH, CDR2 LQKENI. CDR3 DNA: TGTGCCAGCTCACCGGGGACAGAAACCTACGAGCAGTACTTC. This codes for CASSPGTETYEQYF.

The V and J genes are TRBV5-8 and TRBJ2-7; 8 bases align to TRBD1. Germline V lookup: CDR1 SGHTS, CDR2 YDEGEE. With V trimmed by 0 bases and J by 0 bases, 8 bases remained unmatched. The CDR3 is 17 amino acids. CDR3 bases: TGTGCCAGCAGCTTGGGTACGGGACAGGAAAGCTCCTACGAGCAGTACTTC. It is translated as CASSLGTGQESSYEQYF.

V gene TRBV3-1 combines with J gene TRBJ2-7, with TRBD1 matching over 10 bases. Germline V gene sequence: CDR1 LGHDT, CDR2 YNNKEL (reference sequence). Trimming cost V 6 bases and J 2 bases; bases outside gene matches: 7. The CDR3 consists of 15 residues. CDR3 sequence reads: CASRLAGQGPYEQYF. The CDR3 DNA reads as TGTGCCAGCAGACTTGCGGGACAGGGGCCCTACGAGCAGTACTTC.

This clonotype was detected ten times or more. This chain links TRBV12-3 or TRBV12-4 with TRBJ2-5, with D perhaps TRBD1 (5 bases). Between the trimmed V and J ends, which lost 2 bases and 0 bases, there was a span of 10 bases. The CDR3 sequence is 15 residues long. The CDR3 DNA is TGTGCCAGCAGTTTAATTACAGGTCACCAAGAGACCCAGTACTTC. Amino acids: CASSLITGHQETQYF.

The chain recombines TRBV6-1 with TRBJ1-5; D possibly corresponds to TRBD1 (5 bases). V was shortened by 2 bases and J by 7 bases, with 15 bases between the two germline ends. The CDR3 has 15 amino acids. Germline lookup yields CDR1 MNHNS and CDR2 SASEGT. DNA of the CDR3: TGTGCCAGCAGTGAATATGGGGGGGATTTCCAGCCCCAGCATTTT. This sequence encodes CASSEYGGDFQPQHF.

Only a few counts were recorded for this clonotype. The chain links TRBV9 to TRBJ2-7, with TRBD2 as a possible D gene (5 bases). Germline V CDR1 and CDR2: SGDLS, YYNGEE. V was clipped by 0 bases and J by 2 bases, with 6 bases between them. The CDR3 contains 13 residues. The CDR3 loop reads CASSVGGPYEQYF. The CDR3 DNA sequence: TGTGCCAGCAGCGTAGGAGGGCCCTACGAGCAGTACTTC.

Concerning this clonotype itself: This sequence may be a read error, since a much larger clone differs from it by one base. Here the CDR3 omits its conserved ending phenylalanine or tryptophan, so a read error is the likely source. The chain links TRBV7-9 to TRBJ2-7; D gene unclear. This CDR3 is 14 amino acids long. Trimming removed 1 base at V and 0 bases at J, with 7 bases between. Per the germline V gene, CDR1 is SEHNR and CDR2 is FQNEAQ (reference sequence). CDR3 protein: CASSLGSISYEQYL. Here the CDR3 DNA reads TGTGCCAGCAGCTTAGGGAGCATCTCCTACGAGCAGTACCTC.

The chain carries TRBV7-9 and TRBJ2-1, with TRBD2 identical over 12 bases. CDR3 length equals 19 residues. The germline CDR1 and CDR2 sequences are SEHNR and FQNEAQ (reference sequence). V was clipped by 6 bases and J by 0 bases; unmatched bases: 12. CDR3 nucleotide sequence: TGTGCCAGCAGTCGGGACTCTAGCGGGGGGGTTCGCTCCTACAATGAGCAGTTCTTC. It codes for CASSRDSSGGVRSYNEQFF. Supplemented by reference TRBV7-9 and TRBJ2-1, the full variable domain reads DTGVSQNPRHKITKRGQNVTFRCDPISEHNRLYWYRQTLGQGPEFLTYFQNEAQLEKSRLLSDRFSAERPKGSFSTLEIQRTEQGDSAMYLCASSRDSSGGVRSYNEQFFGPGTRLTVL.

This clonotype came up many times. The CDR3 is CASSLSTASLGEQYF. The CDR3 region has the DNA TGTGCCAGCAGTTTATCCACAGCCTCCCTTGGGGAGCAGTACTTC. V usage is TRBV27 and J usage is TRBJ2-7; D uncertain. Germline loops: CDR1 MNHEY, CDR2 SMNVEV (reference sequence). V lost 0 bases, J lost 7 bases, and 16 bases lay in between. The CDR3 consists of 15 residues.

The V and J genes are TRBV19 and TRBJ2-3, with D hard to call. Per germline, CDR1 LNHDA and CDR2 SQIVND (reference sequence). Trimming cost V 1 base and J 6 bases, with 11 bases left between them. The CDR3 is made up of 14 amino acids. CDR3 region: CASSIALTKDTQYF. The CDR3, as DNA: TGTGCCAGTAGTATAGCCCTTACCAAGGATACGCAGTATTTT. Full variable domain (missing parts from reference TRBV19 and TRBJ2-3): DGGITQSPKYLFRKEGQNVTLSCEQNLNHDAMYWYRQDPGQGLRLIYYSQIVNDFQKGDIAEGYSVSREKKESFPLTVTSAQKNPTAFYLCASSIALTKDTQYFGPGTRLTVL.

The rearrangement joins TRBV7-8 to TRBJ2-3; D may be TRBD1 (5 bases). The CDR3 is 17 residues long. V dropped 5 bases and J dropped 0 bases, with 18 bases sitting between them. CDR1 SGHVS and CDR2 FQNEAQ come from the germline V gene. The CDR3 DNA is TGTGCCAGCAGCCTGAGACAGAAGTCCTCTAGCACAGATACGCAGTATTTT. This sequence encodes CASSLRQKSSSTDTQYF.

Worth noting for this clonotype: Mismatch with germline at one junction end may stem from a read error. The gene calls are TRBV7-7 and TRBJ2-2, with D perhaps TRBD2 (5 bases). Germline CDR1 and CDR2: SSHAT and FNYEAQ (reference sequence). There are 13 residues in the CDR3. This CDR3 is CASSTQRDGELFF. The CDR3 DNA reads TGTGCTAGCAGCACACAGAGGGACGGGGAGCTGTTTTTT.

This clonotype has a count of ten or more. The V call is TRBV5-1, the J call TRBJ2-5; TRBD1 matches 8 bases. The CDR3 covers 12 residues. Germline CDR1 and CDR2: SGHRS and YFSETQ. V trimming: 6 bases; J trimming: 3 bases; junction bases outside the gene matches: 1. This chain's CDR3 is CASTDREETQYF. The DNA of the CDR3 is TGCGCCAGCACGGACAGGGAAGAGACCCAGTACTTC.

The table lists this clonotype with many counts. The chain joins TRBV28 to TRBJ1-1; maybe TRBD1 (6 bases). The CDR3 contains 14 residues. Germline V lookup: CDR1 MDHEN, CDR2 SYDVKM. Trimming took off 6 bases at V and 1 base at J, with 12 bases between the two ends. The CDR3 nucleotides read TGTGCCAGCAGATCTATGGGGGCGAACACTGAAGCTTTCTTT. Translation: CASRSMGANTEAFF.